This entry lists 20 T cell receptor beta chains sequenced from one sample in a study of CD8+CD57+ T cells in acquired aplastic anemia. Genomic DNA templated the TCR beta VDJ and CDR3 profiling. TCRdb itself ran the reads through MiXCR, one entry per CDR3 protein. The top ten hold around 8.8% of the sample, which has about 68,000 distinct CDR3 sequences, around 50% seen once. Specimen: sorted CD4+, CD8+, or CD8+CD57+ T cells (not recorded which) from PBMCs. Every receptor here comes from a human donor in good health, serving as a control.

Comment on this clonotype: The conserved closing phenylalanine or tryptophan is absent in this CDR3, likely reflecting a read error. The rearrangement uses TRBV7-9 and TRBJ2-5; 7 nucleotides line up with TRBD2. The CDR3 extends over 13 amino acids. Germline-derived CDR1 and CDR2 are SEHNR and FQNEAQ (reference sequence). The CDR3 spells CAGSLAGEETQYL. CDR3 in DNA: TGTGCCGGCAGCTTGGCGGGAGAAGAGACCCAGTACCTC.

This chain connects TRBV24-1 to TRBJ2-7; 7 positions match TRBD1. CDR1 and CDR2 (germline): KGHDR, SFDVKD. The V gene end was trimmed by 5 bases and the J gene end by 2 bases; junction bases not matched to a gene: 8. The CDR3 extends over 15 amino acids. The CDR3 bases are TGTGCCACCAGTGTTCCGGGACAGCGACCCTACGAGCAGTACTTC. It codes for CATSVPGQRPYEQYF.

The rearrangement uses TRBV7-2 and TRBJ2-7; D is perhaps TRBD1 (6 bases). CDR3 length: 12 residues. The V gene lost 4 bases and the J gene lost 7 bases, with 11 bases spanning the gap. CDR1 is SGHTA, CDR2 FQGNSA, per germline. The CDR3 DNA follows: TGTGCCAGCAGCTACAGGGACGGTGAGCAGTACTTC. Amino acids: CASSYRDGEQYF.

The J gene is TRBJ2-7, the V gene TRBV2; 7 nucleotides align to TRBD1. J was trimmed by 3 bases and V by 6 bases; bases with no gene match: 14. This CDR3 has 16 amino acids. The germline gives CDR1 SNHLY, CDR2 FYNNEI. This CDR3 is CASSDLTTGRIYEQYF. The CDR3 DNA reads as TGTGCCAGCAGCGACCTGACGACAGGGAGAATCTACGAGCAGTACTTC.

Points on this clonotype: Relative to the germline gene, one junction end is altered; a read error may explain this. The chain is built from TRBV7-9 and TRBJ1-3; D is perhaps TRBD1 (5 bases). This CDR3 is 15 amino acids long. Germline lookup yields CDR1 SEHNR and CDR2 FQNEAQ (reference sequence). CDR3 DNA: TGTGCCAACAGCTATACAGGACCTCCTGGAAACACCATACATTTT. Translation: CANSYTGPPGNTIHF.

This clonotype was counted at least ten times. V and J are TRBV20-1 and TRBJ2-2; 9 bases align to TRBD1. The CDR3 runs to 13 residues. V was pared by 6 bases and J by 5 bases, with 4 bases of the junction left unmatched. The germline V gene has CDR1 DFQATT and CDR2 SNEGSKA (reference sequence). The CDR3 region is CSARDRDTGELFF. The CDR3 bases are TGCAGTGCCCGGGACAGGGATACCGGGGAGCTGTTTTTT.

Points on this clonotype: A much larger clone lies a single base off, so this may be a read error. J is TRBJ2-1 and V is TRBV12-5; 11 bases align to TRBD2. The germline gives CDR1 LGHNT, CDR2 FRNRAP. The CDR3 is made up of 17 amino acids. J gave up 4 bases and V 6 bases, and 11 bases lay outside the gene matches. The CDR3 DNA is TGTGCTAGTGGCACGACTACGGGACTAGCGGATTACAATGAGCAGTTCTTC. The encoded protein is CASGTTTGLADYNEQFF.

This clonotype was seen a single time. The J gene is TRBJ1-2, the V gene TRBV19, with D hard to call. CDR1 LNHDA and CDR2 SQIVND come from the germline V gene (reference sequence). V gave up 5 bases and J gave up 8 bases, with 15 bases separating them. This CDR3 is built from 13 residues. This CDR3 is CASSVKIEYGYTF. DNA for the CDR3: TGTGCCAGTAGTGTTAAAATCGAGTACGGCTACACCTTC.

This clonotype came up many times. The V call is TRBV20-1, the J call TRBJ2-5; 9 bases fit TRBD2. CDR3 length: 17 amino acids. After removal of 1 base from V and 4 bases from J, the junction contained 13 bases not matched to a gene. From germline, CDR1 is DFQATT and CDR2 SNEGSKA (reference sequence). The CDR3 region is CSARVLTSGSITETQYF. The CDR3 nucleotides read TGCAGTGCTAGAGTTCTGACTAGCGGCTCTATTACAGAGACCCAGTACTTC.

The rearrangement uses TRBV2 and TRBJ2-6; D is unresolved. V lost 6 bases and J 3 bases, leaving 3 bases between the germline ends. This CDR3 contains 12 residues. CDR1 SNHLY and CDR2 FYNNEI come from the germline V gene. CDR3 loop: CASRGGANVLTF. CDR3 DNA sequence: TGTGCCAGCAGGGGTGGGGCCAACGTCCTGACTTTC.

This clonotype was observed at least ten times. The V and J genes are TRBV20-1 and TRBJ1-2; 10 nucleotides align to TRBD1. Germline V lookup: CDR1 DFQATT, CDR2 SNEGSKA (reference sequence). Unmatched junction bases numbered 4, after V lost 5 bases and J lost 4 bases. The CDR3 sequence is 13 residues long. CDR3: CSAPRDRGYGYTF. The CDR3 DNA is TGCAGTGCTCCGAGGGACAGGGGCTATGGCTACACCTTC.

CDR3 residues: CASSLLSGRGLGEQYF. The CDR3 DNA follows: TGTGCCAGCAGCTTGCTGTCGGGCAGGGGTTTAGGCGAGCAGTACTTC. V and J are TRBV25-1 and TRBJ2-7; a weak D match, TRBD1 (6 bases). Germline V gene sequence: CDR1 MGHDK, CDR2 SYGVNS. The CDR3 has 16 residues. V lost 6 bases and J 6 bases, leaving 24 bases between the germline ends.

In regard to this clonotype: One end of the junction varies from germline; a read error may be responsible. The chain is built from TRBV27 and TRBJ2-3; 8 nucleotides match TRBD2. The CDR3 consists of 15 residues. The germline gives CDR1 MNHEY, CDR2 SMNVEV (reference sequence). In nucleotides, the CDR3 is TGTGCCCGCAGTTTATCGAGCGGGAGAGTGGATACGCAGTATTTT. As protein: CARSLSSGRVDTQYF.

This chain joins TRBV2 and TRBJ2-7, with D tentatively TRBD2 (6 bases). The CDR3 has 11 amino acids. V was cut by 11 bases and J by 0 bases, with 8 bases left in between. Germline V CDR1 and CDR2: SNHLY, FYNNEI. In DNA, the CDR3 is TGTGCCCGGGGGAGCTCCTACGAGCAGTACTTC. It translates to CARGSSYEQYF.

The chain links TRBV20-1 to TRBJ2-3; TRBD2 agrees at 9 bases. The CDR3 loop spans 16 amino acids. V dropped 0 bases and J dropped 5; count of bases not matched to a gene: 9. Looked up from germline, CDR1 is DFQATT and CDR2 is SNEGSKA (reference sequence). CDR3 loop: CSARDVGGGGGDTQYF. CDR3 bases: TGCAGTGCTAGAGATGTGGGCGGGGGGGGTGGAGATACGCAGTATTTT.

The chain joins TRBV15 to TRBJ1-1; tentative D call: TRBD1 (5 bases). Germline CDR1 is LNHNV and CDR2 is YYDKDF (reference sequence). The CDR3 covers 13 residues. Deletions cut 1 base from V and 3 bases from J, with 6 bases between. The chain's CDR3 is CATSRARDTEAFF. The CDR3 bases are TGTGCCACCAGCAGAGCCAGGGACACTGAAGCTTTCTTT.

The gene calls are TRBV20-1 and TRBJ1-5; possible D gene TRBD1, 5 bases. Germline CDR1 is DFQATT and CDR2 is SNEGSKA (reference sequence). V was shortened by 7 bases and J by 0 bases, with 13 bases between the two germline ends. The CDR3 loop spans 14 amino acids. CDR3 amino acids: CSVKRGDSNQPQHF. The CDR3 DNA is TGCAGTGTTAAACGGGGGGATAGCAATCAGCCCCAGCATTTT.

Within the sample, this clonotype is medium-sized. The gene calls are TRBV29-1 and TRBJ2-7; 7 bases are shared with TRBD1. The CDR3 spans 14 residues. V shed 3 bases and J 3 bases; nucleotides not matched to a gene: 8. In germline, CDR1 is SQVTM, CDR2 ANQGSEA. CDR3 bases: TGCAGCGTTGAGGCCAAAGGGACAGTCTACGAGCAGTACTTC. This gives the protein CSVEAKGTVYEQYF.

This clonotype was observed at least ten times. The V gene is TRBV20-1, the J gene TRBJ2-1; 8 nucleotides align to TRBD1. Per the germline V gene, CDR1 is DFQATT and CDR2 is SNEGSKA (reference sequence). The CDR3 is 13 amino acids. The V gene end was trimmed by 6 bases and the J gene end by 6 bases; junction bases not matched to a gene: 7. CDR3 amino acids: CSATDRAGNEQFF. The CDR3 DNA reads TGCAGTGCGACGGACAGGGCTGGCAATGAGCAGTTCTTC.

The chain joins TRBV29-1 to TRBJ1-5; TRBD1 might be the D (6 bases). Trimming left V 6 bases short and J 4 bases short, with 13 bases between. Germline CDR1 SQVTM, CDR2 ANQGSEA. The CDR3 length is 13 residues. This CDR3 is CSVTDRLNQPQHF. The DNA for the CDR3 is TGCAGCGTAACAGACAGGCTGAATCAGCCCCAGCATTTT.